The 17 T cell receptor beta chains in this list originate from one sample, sequenced in a study of vaccination and CD4 T cells after COVID-19. The Oncomine TCR Beta short-read assay was what sequenced the DNA obtained from cultured CD4+ T cells. MiXCR was run by TCRdb on the PCR reads, yielding one entry per CDR3 protein. Of about 15,000 distinct CDR3 sequences listed, 60% to 75% are singletons. Their antigen targets remain unknown. The treatment: approximately 11-day PBMC culture with coronavirus spike peptide pools or control peptides (ViraFEST assay). Input material: CD4+ T cells from blood, cultured in vitro. The receptors come from a human donor who had recovered from COVID-19.

The V and J genes are TRBV15 and TRBJ1-3; D might be TRBD1 (5 bases). Germline V gene sequence: CDR1 LNHNV, CDR2 YYDKDF (reference sequence). The V end was cut by 7 bases, the J end by 0 bases, with 10 bases between. This CDR3 is 14 amino acids long. The CDR3 sequence is CATKGRNSGNTIYF. DNA for the CDR3: TGTGCCACCAAGGGGCGGAACTCTGGAAACACCATATATTTT.

This clonotype was seen just once. The rearrangement joins TRBV5-1 to TRBJ1-5, with TRBD1 matching over 7 bases. CDR3 length: 16 residues. The germline CDR1 and CDR2 sequences are SGHRS and YFSETQ. V was pared by 0 bases and J by 0 bases, with 3 bases of the junction left unmatched. Here the CDR3 reads CASSLDRGGSNQPQHF. CDR3 coding DNA: TGCGCCAGCAGCTTGGACAGGGGCGGTAGCAATCAGCCCCAGCATTTT. The whole variable domain, remainder taken from reference TRBV5-1 and TRBJ1-5, is KAGVTQTPRYLIKTRGQQVTLSCSPISGHRSVSWYQQTPGQGLQFLFEYFSETQRNKGNFPGRFSGRQFSNSRSEMNVSTLELGDSALYLCASSLDRGGSNQPQHFGDGTRLSIL.

The chain uses TRBV20-1 and TRBJ2-7, with D perhaps matching TRBD1 (6 bases). The CDR3 is made up of 12 amino acids. Germline CDR1 reads DFQATT; CDR2 reads SNEGSKA (reference sequence). V lost 1 base and J 2 bases, leaving 6 bases between the germline ends. The CDR3 protein is CSARGQAYEQYF. CDR3 in DNA: TGCAGTGCTAGAGGACAGGCCTACGAGCAGTACTTC.

This rearrangement joins TRBV6-1 to TRBJ2-7; D is possibly TRBD1 (5 bases). The CDR3 totals 13 residues. V shed 2 bases and J shed 12 bases, with 17 bases lying between them. CDR1 and CDR2 (germline): MNHNS, SASEGT. This CDR3 is CASSELGQTQGYF. Written as DNA, the CDR3 is TGTGCCAGCAGTGAATTGGGGCAGACCCAAGGGTACTTC.

V is TRBV7-2 and J is TRBJ1-1, with D hard to call. This CDR3 has 14 residues. V was shortened by 5 bases and J by 4 bases, with 14 bases between the two germline ends. Per germline, CDR1 SGHTA and CDR2 FQGNSA. The CDR3: CASSRLQEGTEAFF. The CDR3 bases are TGTGCCAGCAGCAGGCTACAAGAGGGCACTGAAGCTTTCTTT.

This clonotype has just a few counts. The chain has TRBV7-9 and TRBJ1-1; D is perhaps TRBD1 (5 bases). The CDR3 contains 16 residues. The germline V and J ends were trimmed by 5 bases and 3 bases, with 19 bases remaining between them. CDR1 and CDR2 from the germline V gene are SEHNR and FQNEAQ (reference sequence). DNA for the CDR3: TGTGCCAGCAGCCGCGGGGCAACGGTGACCTACACTGAAGCTTTCTTT. The encoded protein is CASSRGATVTYTEAFF.

J is TRBJ1-5 and V is TRBV7-2; a possible D gene is TRBD1 (5 bases). Germline assignment: CDR1 SGHTA and CDR2 FQGNSA. Trimming removed 0 bases from V and 9 bases from J, with 12 bases in between. The CDR3 contains 14 residues. DNA of the CDR3: TGTGCCAGCAGCTTAGCGAGGGACTACGGGCCCCAGCATTTT. Residues: CASSLARDYGPQHF.

This chain uses TRBV7-2 with TRBJ2-5; a possible D gene is TRBD1 (5 bases). Germline CDR1 reads SGHTA; CDR2 reads FQGNSA. V was clipped by 2 bases and J by 5 bases, with 21 bases between them. The CDR3 sequence is 17 residues long. CDR3 coding DNA: TGTGCCAGCAGCTTAAGCTTAGGGGCTAGATCGCGTGAGACCCAGTACTTC. This encodes CASSLSLGARSRETQYF.

The chain couples TRBV20-1 to TRBJ1-2, with D hard to call. Trimming removed 1 base at V and 8 bases at J, with 14 bases between. Germline CDR1 is DFQATT and CDR2 is SNEGSKA (reference sequence). The length of the CDR3 is 13 residues. For the CDR3, the DNA is TGCAGTGCTAGAGGAGAAGGGCACGCCGGCTACACCTTC. Amino acids: CSARGEGHAGYTF.

The V gene is TRBV7-3, the J gene TRBJ2-1; D is perhaps TRBD1 (6 bases). The CDR3 spans 13 residues. The germline V gene encodes CDR1 SGHTA and CDR2 FQGTGA. The V end was cut by 6 bases, the J end by 4 bases, with 10 bases between. Written as DNA, the CDR3 is TGTGCCAGCAGTCTCCAGGGGTACAATGAGCAGTTCTTC. Protein sequence: CASSLQGYNEQFF.

For the CDR3, the DNA is TGTGCCACCAGCAGAGATCCAGGGCAGGGATTTACCGGGGAGCTGTTTTTT. Translation gives CATSRDPGQGFTGELFF. The gene calls are TRBV15 and TRBJ2-2, with D perhaps TRBD1 (5 bases). Germline assignment: CDR1 LNHNV and CDR2 YYDKDF (reference sequence). Trimming shortened V by 0 bases and J by 5 bases, and 16 bases separated the two germline ends. The CDR3 has 17 amino acids.

The chain uses TRBV24-1 and TRBJ1-5; TRBD1 is a possible D gene (6 bases). Trimming cost V 3 bases and J 6 bases, with 20 bases left between them. CDR1 and CDR2 from the germline V gene are KGHDR and SFDVKD. The CDR3 spans 17 residues. CDR3 residues: CATSDLPPGGSGQPQHF. The CDR3 bases are TGTGCCACCAGTGATCTCCCCCCCGGGGGCTCGGGTCAGCCCCAGCATTTT.

The rearrangement links TRBV7-3 to TRBJ2-1, with TRBD1 matching 11 bases. With 9 bases clipped from V and 5 bases from J, the junction kept 9 bases outside the gene matches. The CDR3 consists of 15 residues. Germline V gives CDR1 SGHTA, CDR2 FQGTGA. CDR3 sequence: CASNSGQGAHNEQFF. Here the CDR3 DNA reads TGTGCCAGTAATAGCGGACAGGGGGCCCACAATGAGCAGTTCTTC.

The chain combines TRBV19 with TRBJ2-5; D may be TRBD1 (5 bases). The V gene lost 4 bases and the J gene lost 1 base, with 16 bases spanning the gap. Germline values: CDR1 LNHDA, CDR2 SQIVND (reference sequence). The CDR3 spans 16 residues. The CDR3 sequence is CASSSVQGTFQETQYF. In DNA form, the CDR3 reads TGTGCCAGTAGTAGTGTCCAGGGAACCTTCCAAGAGACCCAGTACTTC.

The CDR3 here is CSARPLAGGETQYF. The CDR3 DNA follows: TGCAGTGCTCGACCCCTAGCGGGAGGAGAGACCCAGTACTTC. The gene calls are TRBV20-1 and TRBJ2-5; 11 bases are shared with TRBD2. Trimming cost V 5 bases and J 4 bases; bases outside gene matches: 6. This CDR3 comprises 14 residues. Germline V gene sequence: CDR1 DFQATT, CDR2 SNEGSKA (reference sequence).

The chain is built from TRBV18 and TRBJ2-1, with 7 bases fitting TRBD2. V trimming: 4 bases; J trimming: 0 bases; junction bases outside the gene matches: 3. CDR1 is KGHSH, CDR2 LQKENI, per germline. This CDR3 is built from 15 residues. The CDR3 DNA is TGTGCCAGCTCACGGGGGAGGGGCTCCTACAATGAGCAGTTCTTC. Protein product: CASSRGRGSYNEQFF.

The chain has TRBV28 and TRBJ1-5; TRBD1 aligns across 9 bases. The CDR3 has 14 residues. J gave up 5 bases and V 7 bases, and 6 bases lay outside the gene matches. CDR1 is MDHEN and CDR2 is SYDVKM in the germline V gene. CDR3 sequence reads: CASIPGQGYQPQHF. In DNA form, the CDR3 reads TGTGCCAGCATCCCGGGACAGGGTTATCAGCCCCAGCATTTT.